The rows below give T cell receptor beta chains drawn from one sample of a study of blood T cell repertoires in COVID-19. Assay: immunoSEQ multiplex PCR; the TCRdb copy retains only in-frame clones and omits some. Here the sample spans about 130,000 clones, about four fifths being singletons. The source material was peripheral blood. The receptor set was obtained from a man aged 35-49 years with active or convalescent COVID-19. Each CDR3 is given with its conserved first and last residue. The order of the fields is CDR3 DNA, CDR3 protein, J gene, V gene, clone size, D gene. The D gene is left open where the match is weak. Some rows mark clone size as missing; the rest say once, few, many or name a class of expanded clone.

DNA: TGTGCTAGTGGCCCCCGAGCGTCTGGCGTCAGTGAGCAGTTCTTC; CDR3: CASGPRASGVSEQFF; J: TRBJ2-1; V: TRBV12-5; size: -; D: -
DNA: TGTGCCACCATAGAACTAAACTATGGCTACACCTTC; CDR3: CATIELNYGYTF; J: TRBJ1-2; V: TRBV12-3/TRBV12-4; size: -; D: -
DNA: TGTGCCAGCAGTTTACAGGGGTACTACAATGAGCAGTTCTTC; CDR3: CASSLQGYYNEQFF; J: TRBJ2-1; V: TRBV6-5; size: once; D: TRBD1
DNA: TGTGCCAGCAGTTCGGACAGCTTAGGCAATCAGCCCCAGCATTTT; CDR3: CASSSDSLGNQPQHF; J: TRBJ1-5; V: TRBV28; size: -; D: -
DNA: TGTGCCAGCTCACCCGACAGGGGAGGGGGAACTGAAGCTTTCTTT; CDR3: CASSPDRGGGTEAFF; J: TRBJ1-1; V: TRBV18; size: -; D: TRBD1
DNA: TGCGCCAGCAGAACGACTAGCCTCCAAGAGACCCAGTACTTC; CDR3: CASRTTSLQETQYF; J: TRBJ2-5; V: TRBV5-1; size: -; D: TRBD2
DNA: TGTGCCAGCAGTTACCCGCACCCAGGGGGTAATGAAAAACTGTTTTTT; CDR3: CASSYPHPGGNEKLFF; J: TRBJ1-4; V: TRBV6-5; size: -; D: TRBD1
DNA: TGTGCCAGCAGCTTGGGACAGAACACTGAAGCTTTCTTT; CDR3: CASSLGQNTEAFF; J: TRBJ1-1; V: TRBV11-3; size: few; D: -
DNA: TGTGCCAGCAGCCACTTAGCGGGGGGGAATCGGAATGAGCAGTTCTTC; CDR3: CASSHLAGGNRNEQFF; J: TRBJ2-1; V: TRBV3-1/TRBV3-2; size: -; D: TRBD2
DNA: TGTGCCAGCAGCTTGGACGGGGGGGCCTCCGCAGATACGCAGTATTTT; CDR3: CASSLDGGASADTQYF; J: TRBJ2-3; V: TRBV5-6; size: -; D: TRBD2
DNA: TGTGCCAGCAGTTACTCGCGAGGGAGCGAGCAGTACTTC; CDR3: CASSYSRGSEQYF; J: TRBJ2-7; V: TRBV6-5; size: once; D: -
DNA: TGCGCCAGCAGTGATCCGGGGGGCTACGAGCAGTACTTC; CDR3: CASSDPGGYEQYF; J: TRBJ2-7; V: TRBV10-1; size: -; D: TRBD2
DNA: TGTGCCAGCAGCTCCATAAGCTCTAATGAAAAACTGTTTTTT; CDR3: CASSSISSNEKLFF; J: TRBJ1-4; V: TRBV4-2; size: once; D: -
DNA: TGTGCCACCCCTTCTTCACAGGGGGAGAGGACTGAAGCTTTCTTT; CDR3: CATPSSQGERTEAFF; J: TRBJ1-1; V: TRBV24-1; size: -; D: TRBD1
DNA: TGTGCCAGCAGGGCAGGGGATGGCGGCTACACCTTC; CDR3: CASRAGDGGYTF; J: TRBJ1-2; V: TRBV12-3/TRBV12-4; size: -; D: -
DNA: TGTGCCAGCAGCCCATCCGGGACAGCATCCACCGAGACCCAGTACTTC; CDR3: CASSPSGTASTETQYF; J: TRBJ2-5; V: TRBV7-6; size: -; D: TRBD1
DNA: TGTGCCAGCAGTTTGCCGAGCTGGCCGGGACAGGGGTCCTCCTACGAGCAGTACTTC; CDR3: CASSLPSWPGQGSSYEQYF; J: TRBJ2-7; V: TRBV28; size: few; D: TRBD1
DNA: TGTGCTAGTGAACAGGGCTACGAGCAGTACTTC; CDR3: CASEQGYEQYF; J: TRBJ2-7; V: TRBV12-5; size: -; D: -